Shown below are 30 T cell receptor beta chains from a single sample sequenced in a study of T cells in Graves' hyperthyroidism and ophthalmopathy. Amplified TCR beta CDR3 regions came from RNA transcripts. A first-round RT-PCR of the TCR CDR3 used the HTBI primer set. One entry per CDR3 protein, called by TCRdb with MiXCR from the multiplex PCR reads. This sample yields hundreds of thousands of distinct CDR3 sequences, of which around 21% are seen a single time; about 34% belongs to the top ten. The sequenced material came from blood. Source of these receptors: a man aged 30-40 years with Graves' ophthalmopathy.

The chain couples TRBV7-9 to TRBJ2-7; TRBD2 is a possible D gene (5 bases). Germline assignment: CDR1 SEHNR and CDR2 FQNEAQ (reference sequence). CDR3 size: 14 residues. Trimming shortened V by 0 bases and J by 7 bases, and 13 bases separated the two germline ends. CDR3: CASSLASEMGEQYF. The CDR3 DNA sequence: TGTGCCAGCAGCTTAGCTAGCGAGATGGGGGAGCAGTACTTC. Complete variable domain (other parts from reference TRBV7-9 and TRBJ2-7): DTGVSQNPRHKITKRGQNVTFRCDPISEHNRLYWYRQTLGQGPEFLTYFQNEAQLEKSRLLSDRFSAERPKGSFSTLEIQRTEQGDSAMYLCASSLASEMGEQYFGPGTRLTVT.

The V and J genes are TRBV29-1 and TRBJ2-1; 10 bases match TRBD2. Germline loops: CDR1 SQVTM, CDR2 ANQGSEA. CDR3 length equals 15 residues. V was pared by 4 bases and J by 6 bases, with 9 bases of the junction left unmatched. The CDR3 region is CSVARAGGPVNEQFF. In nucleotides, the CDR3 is TGCAGCGTTGCTCGAGCGGGAGGGCCCGTCAATGAGCAGTTCTTC.

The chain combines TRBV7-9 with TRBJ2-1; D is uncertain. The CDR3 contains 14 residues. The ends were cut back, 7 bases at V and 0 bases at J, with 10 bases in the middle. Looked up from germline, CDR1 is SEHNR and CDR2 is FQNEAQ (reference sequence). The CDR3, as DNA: TGTGCCAGCACGCACCCTAGCTCCTACAATGAGCAGTTCTTC. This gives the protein CASTHPSSYNEQFF.

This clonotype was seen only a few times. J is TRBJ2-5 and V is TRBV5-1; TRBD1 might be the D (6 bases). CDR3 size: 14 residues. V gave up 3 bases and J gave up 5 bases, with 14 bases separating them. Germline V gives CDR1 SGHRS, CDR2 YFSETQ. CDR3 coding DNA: TGCGCCAGCAGCTCCGGGACACCGGCGGAGACCCAGTACTTC. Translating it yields CASSSGTPAETQYF.

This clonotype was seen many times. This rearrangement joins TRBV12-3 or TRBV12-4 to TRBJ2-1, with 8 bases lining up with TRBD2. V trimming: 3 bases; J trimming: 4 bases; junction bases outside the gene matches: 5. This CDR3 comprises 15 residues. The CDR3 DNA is TGTGCCAGCAGTTTTGAGCGGGGGCTATACAATGAGCAGTTCTTC. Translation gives CASSFERGLYNEQFF.

In DNA, the CDR3 is TGTGCCAGCAGCCCAGGACCCGGGAGCTCCTACAATGAGCAGTTCTTC. Residues: CASSPGPGSSYNEQFF. V usage is TRBV9 and J usage is TRBJ2-1; perhaps TRBD2 as D (6 bases). V was shortened by 4 bases and J by 0 bases, with 14 bases between the two germline ends. Germline loops: CDR1 SGDLS, CDR2 YYNGEE. The CDR3 runs to 16 residues.

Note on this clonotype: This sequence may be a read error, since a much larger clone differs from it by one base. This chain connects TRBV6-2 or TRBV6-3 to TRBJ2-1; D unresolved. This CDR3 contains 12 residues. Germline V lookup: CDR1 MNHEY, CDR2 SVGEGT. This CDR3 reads CASTRTSNEQSF. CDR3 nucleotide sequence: TGTGCCAGCACCCGAACGAGCAATGAGCAGTCCTTC.

CDR3 coding DNA: TGTGCCAGCAGCCAGGAGGGGCCCCAAGAGACCCAGTACTTC. Translation: CASSQEGPQETQYF. This chain connects TRBV5-4 to TRBJ2-5; a possible D gene is TRBD2 (6 bases). The CDR3 runs to 14 residues. The germline V gene encodes CDR1 SGHNT and CDR2 YYREEE (reference sequence). Trimming took off 4 bases at V and 1 base at J, with 11 bases between the two ends.

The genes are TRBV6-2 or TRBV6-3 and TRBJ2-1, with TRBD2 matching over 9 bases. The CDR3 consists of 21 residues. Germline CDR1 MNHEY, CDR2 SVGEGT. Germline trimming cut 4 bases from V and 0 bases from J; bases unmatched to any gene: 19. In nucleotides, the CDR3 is TGTGCCAGCAGTTTCGATTTTCCCGGGACTAGCTCCTACCCCTCCTACAATGAGCAGTTCTTC. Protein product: CASSFDFPGTSSYPSYNEQFF.

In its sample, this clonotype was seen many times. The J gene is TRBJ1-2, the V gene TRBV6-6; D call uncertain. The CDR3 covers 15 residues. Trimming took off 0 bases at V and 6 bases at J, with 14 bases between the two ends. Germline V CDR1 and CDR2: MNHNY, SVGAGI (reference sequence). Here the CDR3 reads CASSYSILATHGYTF. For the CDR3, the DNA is TGTGCCAGCAGTTACTCGATTCTTGCGACCCATGGCTACACCTTC.

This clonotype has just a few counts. The CDR3 reads CASSLLTGTVRSTNEKLFF. In DNA form, the CDR3 reads TGTGCCAGCAGCCTCCTGACCGGGACAGTCCGCTCAACTAATGAAAAACTGTTTTTT. The chain links TRBV7-8 to TRBJ1-4; TRBD1 matches 7 bases. Germline V lookup: CDR1 SGHVS, CDR2 FQNEAQ. Germline trimming cut 5 bases from V and 0 bases from J; bases unmatched to any gene: 15. The CDR3 spans 19 residues.

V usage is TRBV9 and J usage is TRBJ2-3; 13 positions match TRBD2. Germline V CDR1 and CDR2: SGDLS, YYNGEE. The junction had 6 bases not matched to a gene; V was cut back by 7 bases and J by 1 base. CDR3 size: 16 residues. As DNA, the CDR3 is TGTGCCAGCGGGACTAGCGGGACGGGGGGCACAGATACGCAGTATTTT. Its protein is CASGTSGTGGTDTQYF.

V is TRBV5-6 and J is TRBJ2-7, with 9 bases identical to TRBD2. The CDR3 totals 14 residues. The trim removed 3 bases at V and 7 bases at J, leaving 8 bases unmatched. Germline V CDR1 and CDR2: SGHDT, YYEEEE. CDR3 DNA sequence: TGTGCCAGCAGCTCATTAGCGGGAGAGTGGGAGCAGTACTTC. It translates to CASSSLAGEWEQYF.

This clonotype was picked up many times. This CDR3 is CASSLSATGAGGYTF. CDR3 DNA: TGTGCCAGCAGTTTATCCGCGACAGGAGCGGGAGGCTACACCTTC. The chain recombines TRBV12-3 or TRBV12-4 with TRBJ1-2, with D possibly being TRBD1 (6 bases). The CDR3 is made up of 15 amino acids. With 2 bases removed from V and 8 bases from J, the gap between germline ends came to 18 bases.

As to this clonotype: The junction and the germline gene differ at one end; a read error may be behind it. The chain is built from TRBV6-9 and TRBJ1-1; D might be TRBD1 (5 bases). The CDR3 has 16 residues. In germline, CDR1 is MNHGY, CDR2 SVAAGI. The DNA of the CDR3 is TGTGCCGGCAGTTACGGTCTAGATAGGGGAAACACTGAAGCTTTCTTT. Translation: CAGSYGLDRGNTEAFF.

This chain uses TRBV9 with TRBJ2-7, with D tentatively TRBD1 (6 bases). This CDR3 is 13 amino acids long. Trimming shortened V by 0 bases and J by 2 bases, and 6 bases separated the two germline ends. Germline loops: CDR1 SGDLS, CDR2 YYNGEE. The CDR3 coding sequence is TGTGCCAGCAGCGTAGGGGACACCTACGAGCAGTACTTC. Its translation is CASSVGDTYEQYF.

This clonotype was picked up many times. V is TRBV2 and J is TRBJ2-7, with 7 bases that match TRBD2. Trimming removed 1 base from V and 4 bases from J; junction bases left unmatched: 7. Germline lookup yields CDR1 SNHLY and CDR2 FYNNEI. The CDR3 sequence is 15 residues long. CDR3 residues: CASSEVAGVGYEQYF. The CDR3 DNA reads TGTGCCAGCAGTGAAGTGGCGGGAGTTGGTTACGAGCAGTACTTC. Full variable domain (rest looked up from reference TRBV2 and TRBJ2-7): EPEVTQTPSHQVTQMGQEVILRCVPISNHLYFYWYRQILGQKVEFLVSFYNNEISEKSEIFDDQFSVERPDGSNFTLKIRSTKLEDSAMYFCASSEVAGVGYEQYFGPGTRLTVT.

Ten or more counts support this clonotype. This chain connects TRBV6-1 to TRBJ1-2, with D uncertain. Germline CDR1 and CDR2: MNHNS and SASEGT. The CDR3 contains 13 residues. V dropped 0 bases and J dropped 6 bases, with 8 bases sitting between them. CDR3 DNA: TGTGCCAGCAGTGAAGCAGAGGTTAATGGCTACACCTTC. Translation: CASSEAEVNGYTF.

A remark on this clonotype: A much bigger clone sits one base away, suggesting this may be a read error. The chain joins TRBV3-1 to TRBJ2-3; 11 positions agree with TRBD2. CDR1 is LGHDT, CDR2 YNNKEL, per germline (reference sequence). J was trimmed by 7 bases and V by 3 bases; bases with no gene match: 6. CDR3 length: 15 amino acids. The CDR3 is CASSQELAGAYTQYF. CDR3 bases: TGTGCCAGCAGCCAGGAACTAGCGGGAGCGTATACGCAGTATTTT.

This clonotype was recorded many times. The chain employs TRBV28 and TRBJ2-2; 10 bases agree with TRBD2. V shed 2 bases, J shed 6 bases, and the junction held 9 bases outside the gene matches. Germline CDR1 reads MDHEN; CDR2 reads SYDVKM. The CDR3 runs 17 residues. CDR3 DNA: TGTGCCAGCAGTTTAGCCTCCTCTAGCGGGAGCGCCGGGGAGCTGTTTTTT. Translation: CASSLASSSGSAGELFF.

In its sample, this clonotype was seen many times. The CDR3 spells CASSLDWTRYNEQFF. The CDR3, as DNA: TGTGCCAGCAGTTTAGATTGGACTAGGTACAATGAGCAGTTCTTC. The chain links TRBV28 to TRBJ2-1; 7 bases agree with TRBD2. The J segment lost 4 bases and the V segment lost 2 bases, leaving 5 bases of the junction unmatched. From germline, CDR1 is MDHEN and CDR2 SYDVKM. CDR3 length: 15 residues.

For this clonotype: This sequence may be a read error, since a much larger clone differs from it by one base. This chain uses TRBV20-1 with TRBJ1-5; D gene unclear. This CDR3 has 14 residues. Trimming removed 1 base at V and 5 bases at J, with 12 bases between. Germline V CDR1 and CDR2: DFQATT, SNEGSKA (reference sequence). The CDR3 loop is CSARARRVDQPQHF. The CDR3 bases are TGCAGTGCTAGAGCCAGACGGGTGGATCAGCCCCAGCATTTT.

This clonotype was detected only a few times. Here the CDR3 reads CASAGTGPRNIQYF. For the CDR3, the DNA is TGTGCCAGCGCGGGGACAGGACCTCGAAACATTCAGTACTTC. The J gene is TRBJ2-4, the V gene TRBV2; 8 bases align to TRBD1. Germline V gives CDR1 SNHLY, CDR2 FYNNEI. V shed 8 bases, J shed 6 bases, and the junction held 9 bases outside the gene matches. This CDR3 is 14 amino acids long.

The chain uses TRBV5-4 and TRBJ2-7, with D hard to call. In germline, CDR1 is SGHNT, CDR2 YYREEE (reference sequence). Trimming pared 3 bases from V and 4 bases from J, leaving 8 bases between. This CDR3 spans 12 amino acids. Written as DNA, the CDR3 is TGTGCCAGCAGCTCGGAGAATTACGAGCAGTACTTC. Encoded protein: CASSSENYEQYF.

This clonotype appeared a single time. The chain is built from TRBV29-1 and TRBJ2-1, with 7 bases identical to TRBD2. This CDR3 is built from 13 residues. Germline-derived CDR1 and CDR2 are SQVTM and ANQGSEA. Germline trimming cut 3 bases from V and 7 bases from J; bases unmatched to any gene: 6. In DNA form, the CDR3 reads TGCAGCGTTGAGGGGGAGGGCCCGAATGAGCAGTTCTTC. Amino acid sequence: CSVEGEGPNEQFF.

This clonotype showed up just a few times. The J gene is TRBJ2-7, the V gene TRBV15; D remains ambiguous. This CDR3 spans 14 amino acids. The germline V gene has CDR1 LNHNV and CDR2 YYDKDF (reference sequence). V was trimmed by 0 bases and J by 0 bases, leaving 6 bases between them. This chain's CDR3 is CATSRDPSSYEQYF. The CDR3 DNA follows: TGTGCCACCAGCAGAGATCCTAGCTCCTACGAGCAGTACTTC.

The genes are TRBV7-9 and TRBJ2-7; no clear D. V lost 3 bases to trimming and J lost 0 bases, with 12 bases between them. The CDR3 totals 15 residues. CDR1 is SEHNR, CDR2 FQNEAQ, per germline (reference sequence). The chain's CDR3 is CASSFDGGNSYEQYF. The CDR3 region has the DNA TGTGCCAGCAGCTTTGATGGCGGAAACTCCTACGAGCAGTACTTC.

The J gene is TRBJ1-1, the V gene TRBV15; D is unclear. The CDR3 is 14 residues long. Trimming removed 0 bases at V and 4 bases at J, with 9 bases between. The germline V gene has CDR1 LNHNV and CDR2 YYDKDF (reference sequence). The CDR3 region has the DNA TGTGCCACCAGCAGAGATCGTGGGAGCACTGAAGCTTTCTTT. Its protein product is CATSRDRGSTEAFF.

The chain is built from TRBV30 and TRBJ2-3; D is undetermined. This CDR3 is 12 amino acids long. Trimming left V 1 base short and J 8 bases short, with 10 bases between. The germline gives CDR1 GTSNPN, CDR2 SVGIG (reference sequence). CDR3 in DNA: TGTGCCTGGAGTGCCCTTCTCCGTACGCAGTATTTT. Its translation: CAWSALLRTQYF.

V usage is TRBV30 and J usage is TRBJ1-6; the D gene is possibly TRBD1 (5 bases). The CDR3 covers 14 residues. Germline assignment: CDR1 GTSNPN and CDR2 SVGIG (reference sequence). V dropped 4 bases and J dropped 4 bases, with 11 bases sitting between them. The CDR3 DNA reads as TGTGCCTGGACCCGGGGGAGTTATAATTCACCCCTCCACTTT. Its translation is CAWTRGSYNSPLHF.